This TCR beta chain was observed in a study of cytomegalovirus exposure and HLA in healthy donors. Study findings and constraints: Three of the chains that were CMV-associated were confirmed in vitro to be specific for CMV antigens. The study assumed roughly uniform donor sequencing depth for presence/absence analyses. Later analysis identified a missense DCLRE1C variant that was linked to TCR beta V- and J-gene trimming. In a later analysis, DRB1 alleles had the most associated TCRs; HLA-C alleles the fewest.

The germline V gene has CDR1 SGDLS and CDR2 YYNGEE. The CDR3 has 16 residues. V lost 7 bases to trimming and J lost 4 bases; unmatched junction nucleotides: 10. Concerning this clone: The antigen is unknown.

The study ran its PCR with 60 Vbeta and 13 Jbeta primers. TCRdb keeps only in-frame clones here, not all; method: immunoSEQ multiplex PCR. The table lists more than 95,000 clones, 60% to 80% of them singletons. The clonotype comes from a man in his fifties in good health and CMV-seropositive. This sequence joins TRBV9 and TRBJ2-2; 10 nucleotides agree with TRBD1. The sequencing sample was made of PBMCs. CDR3 loop: CASQSLGTGVTGELFF. The DNA of the CDR3 is TGTGCCAGCCAATCCCTCGGGACAGGGGTCACCGGGGAGCTGTTTTTT.